Each of the 24 T cell receptor beta chains below was sequenced from the same sample in a study of cytotoxic CD8 clonotypes in ibrutinib-treated CLL. The method was immunoSEQ multiplex PCR; TCRdb's version includes in-frame clones alone and lacks a portion of them. Of around 330,000 clones in the sample, approximately 67% were seen once. The material sequenced was PBMCs, taken after 36 months of ibrutinib treatment. The receptor source for this set is a human donor with chronic lymphocytic leukemia.

In this sample, this clone turned up once. The genes are TRBV29-1 and TRBJ2-1, with a weak D call TRBD2 (6 bases). Germline-derived CDR1 and CDR2 are SQVTM and ANQGSEA. Trimming took 4 bases from V and 6 from J, leaving 19 bases between them. This CDR3 has 15 residues. As DNA, the CDR3 is TGCAGCGTTGTTTGGAGGGCAATCTATAGCAATGAGCAGTTCTTC. Translation gives CSVVWRAIYSNEQFF.

This clone appeared a single time. V usage is TRBV7-2 and J usage is TRBJ2-3, with D tentatively TRBD1 (5 bases). With 2 bases removed from V and 2 bases from J, the gap between germline ends came to 20 bases. The CDR3 spans 18 residues. CDR1 is SGHTA, CDR2 FQGNSA, per germline. The chain's CDR3 is CASSLPARVFATTDTQYF. CDR3 DNA sequence: TGTGCCAGCAGCTTACCTGCCAGGGTTTTCGCAACCACAGATACGCAGTATTTT.

The rearrangement joins TRBV9 to TRBJ2-1; D ambiguous. Germline V gene lookup returns CDR1 SGDLS and CDR2 YYNGEE. The ends were cut back, 4 bases at V and 4 bases at J, with 18 bases in the middle. The CDR3 is 16 amino acids. CDR3 sequence: CASSPPSGGSYNEQFF. CDR3 nucleotides: TGTGCCAGCAGCCCCCCGTCTGGCGGATCTTACAATGAGCAGTTCTTC.

J is TRBJ1-2 and V is TRBV9; D possibly corresponds to TRBD1 (5 bases). With 4 bases removed from V and 4 bases from J, the gap between germline ends came to 20 bases. The CDR3 extends over 16 amino acids. Germline values: CDR1 SGDLS, CDR2 YYNGEE. The CDR3 DNA reads as TGTGCCAGCAGCCCAGAGGGGCTCAATGGTGGCTATGGCTACACCTTC. Translation: CASSPEGLNGGYGYTF.

The rearrangement joins TRBV11-1 to TRBJ2-3; TRBD1 matches 7 bases. Germline V gives CDR1 SGHAT, CDR2 FQDESV (reference sequence). V lost 0 bases, J lost 5 bases, and 11 bases stayed unmatched. This CDR3 comprises 17 residues. CDR3 in amino acids: CASSLAERDSRGDTQYF. CDR3 bases: TGTGCCAGCAGCTTAGCAGAAAGGGACAGCCGGGGAGATACGCAGTATTTT.

This chain links TRBV19 with TRBJ2-2; D is perhaps TRBD1 or TRBD2 (5 bases each). V lost 1 base, J lost 0 bases, and 9 bases lay in between. The CDR3 has 16 residues. Per germline, CDR1 LNHDA and CDR2 SQIVND (reference sequence). The CDR3 region is CASSIGRGPNTGELFF. The DNA of the CDR3 is TGTGCCAGTAGTATAGGACGGGGCCCGAACACCGGGGAGCTGTTTTTT. Complete variable domain (other parts from reference TRBV19 and TRBJ2-2): DGGITQSPKYLFRKEGQNVTLSCEQNLNHDAMYWYRQDPGQGLRLIYYSQIVNDFQKGDIAEGYSVSREKKESFPLTVTSAQKNPTAFYLCASSIGRGPNTGELFFGEGSRLTVL.

The chain recombines TRBV6-1 with TRBJ2-5, with 12 bases aligning to TRBD1. The junction had 6 bases not matched to a gene; V was cut back by 5 bases and J by 5 bases. The CDR3 is made up of 15 amino acids. Germline CDR1 reads MNHNS; CDR2 reads SASEGT. CDR3: CASSHRDRGHETQYF. CDR3 nucleotides: TGTGCCAGCAGTCATAGGGACAGGGGGCATGAGACCCAGTACTTC.

This chain links TRBV15 with TRBJ1-4; D remains ambiguous. This CDR3 is 16 amino acids long. Looked up from germline, CDR1 is LNHNV and CDR2 is YYDKDF (reference sequence). The V end was cut by 0 bases, the J end by 3 bases, with 11 bases between. The CDR3 bases are TGTGCCACCAGCAGAGATCTTGCAGCTCCTAATGAAAAACTGTTTTTT. Translating gives CATSRDLAAPNEKLFF.

The genes are TRBV7-2 and TRBJ1-5; TRBD1 matches at 8 bases. Germline V gene lookup returns CDR1 SGHTA and CDR2 FQGNSA. The J segment lost 4 bases and the V segment lost 1 base, leaving 3 bases of the junction unmatched. The CDR3 runs to 15 residues. The CDR3 region is CASSLGQGWNQPQHF. The CDR3 bases are TGTGCCAGCAGCTTAGGACAGGGGTGGAATCAGCCCCAGCATTTT.

For the CDR3, the DNA is TGTGCCACCAGTCCACCGGGACAGGGTACCCACGAGCAGTACTTC. Its translation is CATSPPGQGTHEQYF. The chain joins TRBV15 to TRBJ2-7, with 9 bases that match TRBD1. Unmatched junction bases numbered 11, after V lost 6 bases and J lost 5 bases. This CDR3 contains 15 residues. CDR1 and CDR2 (germline): LNHNV, YYDKDF (reference sequence).

The chain combines TRBV19 with TRBJ1-2; 9 nucleotides match TRBD1. The CDR3 loop spans 15 amino acids. Germline V lookup: CDR1 LNHDA, CDR2 SQIVND (reference sequence). The ends lost 5 bases at V and 4 bases at J; junction bases unmatched: 8. The CDR3 nucleotides are TGTGCCAGTAGTTCCAGGGACAGGGCTGGCTATGGCTACACCTTC. Translating gives CASSSRDRAGYGYTF. The complete variable domain, with remaining parts taken from reference TRBV19 and TRBJ1-2, reads DGGITQSPKYLFRKEGQNVTLSCEQNLNHDAMYWYRQDPGQGLRLIYYSQIVNDFQKGDIAEGYSVSREKKESFPLTVTSAQKNPTAFYLCASSSRDRAGYGYTFGSGTRLTVV.

This sequence joins TRBV5-4 and TRBJ2-1; unclear D gene. The CDR3 spans 12 residues. The germline V and J ends were trimmed by 4 bases and 8 bases, with 10 bases remaining between them. Germline V gene sequence: CDR1 SGHNT, CDR2 YYREEE (reference sequence). The CDR3 DNA reads TGTGCCAGCAGCGCCATGTGGGATGAGCAGTTCTTC. Translation gives CASSAMWDEQFF.

The genes are TRBV13 and TRBJ2-6; D uncertain. The CDR3 sequence is 11 residues long. V lost 7 bases and J 2 bases, leaving 0 bases between the germline ends. Germline V gives CDR1 PRHDT, CDR2 FYEKMQ (reference sequence). CDR3 sequence: CASTGANVLTF. CDR3 sequence (DNA): TGTGCCAGCACTGGGGCCAACGTCCTGACTTTC.

This sequence joins TRBV29-1 and TRBJ1-2; D is perhaps TRBD1 (5 bases). This CDR3 has 12 residues. Trimming cost V 7 bases and J 7 bases, with 16 bases left between them. Germline V gene lookup returns CDR1 SQVTM and CDR2 ANQGSEA. The CDR3 sequence is CSGGERVSGYTF. The DNA for the CDR3 is TGCAGCGGGGGGGAGAGAGTTTCTGGCTACACCTTC.

In its sample, this clone was seen a few times. The chain has TRBV5-1 and TRBJ2-1; D might be TRBD1 (6 bases). Trimming took off 2 bases at V and 1 base at J, with 13 bases between the two ends. The length of the CDR3 is 16 residues. Germline CDR1 and CDR2: SGHRS and YFSETQ. The CDR3 DNA reads as TGCGCCAGCAGCTTAAGGTCCGGACAGTCCTACAATGAGCAGTTCTTC. This sequence encodes CASSLRSGQSYNEQFF.

The chain joins TRBV29-1 to TRBJ2-1; maybe TRBD2 (6 bases). The V gene's germline CDR1 is SQVTM and CDR2 ANQGSEA. This CDR3 is built from 13 residues. The DNA of the CDR3 is TGCAGTTTATCGGGGGTCTCCTACAATGAGCAGTTCTTC. This encodes CSLSGVSYNEQFF.

The V and J genes are TRBV5-1 and TRBJ2-7; weak D call: TRBD1 (5 bases). V was pared by 1 base and J by 6 bases, with 8 bases between. CDR3 length: 12 amino acids. Looked up from germline, CDR1 is SGHRS and CDR2 is YFSETQ. The CDR3 DNA follows: TGCGCCAGCAGCTTGTACAGGTCCGAGCAGTACTTC. Its translation: CASSLYRSEQYF.

The gene calls are TRBV7-9 and TRBJ1-6; unclear D gene. V was trimmed by 5 bases and J by 5 bases, leaving 7 bases between them. Germline V CDR1 and CDR2: SEHNR, FQNEAQ (reference sequence). The CDR3 spans 13 residues. CDR3 residues: CASSRMDNSPLHF. CDR3 nucleotides: TGTGCCAGCAGCCGGATGGATAATTCACCCCTCCACTTT.

The gene calls are TRBV10-3 and TRBJ1-1; 7 bases fit TRBD1. The CDR3 contains 12 residues. Trimming cost V 4 bases and J 8 bases; bases outside gene matches: 4. Germline V CDR1 and CDR2: ENHRY, SYGVKD. CDR3 region: CAISGGTEEAFF. As DNA, the CDR3 is TGTGCCATCAGTGGGGGGACAGAAGAAGCTTTCTTT.

The rearrangement uses TRBV28 and TRBJ2-3; D is unresolved. V was cut by 6 bases and J by 1 base, with 11 bases left in between. The CDR3 is made up of 14 amino acids. The germline CDR1 and CDR2 sequences are MDHEN and SYDVKM. The CDR3 is CASSPPPRTDTQYF. CDR3 nucleotide sequence: TGTGCCAGCAGCCCTCCCCCCCGCACAGATACGCAGTATTTT.

About this clone itself: A far bigger clonotype differs at one base, so this is likely a read error. Within the sample, other DNA sequences also encode this same CDR3. V gene TRBV7-2 combines with J gene TRBJ2-5, with 7 positions matching TRBD2. The CDR3 loop spans 16 amino acids. CDR1 and CDR2 from the germline V gene are SGHTA and FQGNSA. Trimming took 5 bases from V and 5 from J; bases not matched to a gene: 14. The CDR3 sequence: CASSPEEGGGSETQYF. The CDR3 DNA reads as TGTGCCAGCAGCCCCGAGGAAGGCGGGGGAAGCGAGACCCAGTACTTC.

This chain uses TRBV4-3 with TRBJ1-3; D ambiguous. The CDR3 loop spans 16 amino acids. Trimming left V 1 base short and J 0 bases short, with 10 bases between. Germline V gives CDR1 LGHNA, CDR2 YSLEER. CDR3 residues: CASSQGTGFSGNTIYF. The CDR3 DNA sequence: TGCGCCAGCAGCCAAGGGACTGGGTTCTCTGGAAACACCATATATTTT.

V and J are TRBV29-1 and TRBJ2-3, with D possibly TRBD1 on 6 matching bases. V dropped 8 bases and J dropped 5 bases, with 14 bases sitting between them. From germline, CDR1 is SQVTM and CDR2 ANQGSEA. The CDR3 length is 12 residues. CDR3 sequence (DNA): TGCAGCATCAAAAGGACAGTAGATACGCAGTATTTT. Translation gives CSIKRTVDTQYF.

This chain joins TRBV2 and TRBJ2-1; 10 bases align to TRBD2. Trimming removed 1 base from V and 3 bases from J; junction bases left unmatched: 9. The germline gives CDR1 SNHLY, CDR2 FYNNEI. The CDR3 totals 18 residues. For the CDR3, the DNA is TGTGCCAGCAGTGAAGGAAGGGCTAGCGGGAGACTCTACAATGAGCAGTTCTTC. It specifies CASSEGRASGRLYNEQFF.